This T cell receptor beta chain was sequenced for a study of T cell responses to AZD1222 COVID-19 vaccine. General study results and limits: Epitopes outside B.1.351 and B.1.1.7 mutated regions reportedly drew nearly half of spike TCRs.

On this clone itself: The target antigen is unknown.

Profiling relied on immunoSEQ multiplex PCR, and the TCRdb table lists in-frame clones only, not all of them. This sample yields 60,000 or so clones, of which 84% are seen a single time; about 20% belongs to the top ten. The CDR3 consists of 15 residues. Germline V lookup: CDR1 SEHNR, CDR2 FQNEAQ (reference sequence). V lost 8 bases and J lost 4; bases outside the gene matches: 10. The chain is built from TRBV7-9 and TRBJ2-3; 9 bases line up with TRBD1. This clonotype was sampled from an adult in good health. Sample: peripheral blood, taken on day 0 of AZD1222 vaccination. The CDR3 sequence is CASGEGQGVADTQYF. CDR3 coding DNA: TGTGCCAGCGGCGAGGGACAGGGAGTGGCAGATACGCAGTATTTT.